The 28 T cell receptor beta chains reported below all come from one sample, sequenced in a study of shared clonotypes between healthy human individuals. Assay: immunoSEQ multiplex PCR; the TCRdb copy retains only in-frame clones and omits some. The sample lists 450,000 to 500,000 clones, 70% to 85% occurring once. Sample: PBMCs. Receptors originate from a woman aged 40 to 50 in good health. Some clones in this sample may be carry-over from other donors' samples.

The chain carries TRBV5-1 and TRBJ1-2; D ambiguous. There are 16 residues in the CDR3. The ends were cut back, 1 base at V and 0 bases at J, with 13 bases in the middle. Germline CDR1 SGHRS, CDR2 YFSETQ. The CDR3 reads CASSLSSNIANYGYTF. CDR3 DNA sequence: TGCGCCAGCAGCTTGTCCTCAAACATAGCTAACTATGGCTACACCTTC.

About this clone itself: The likely explanation is a read error, given a far larger clone one base away. Other DNA sequences in the sample encode the same CDR3. The chain employs TRBV7-8 and TRBJ2-7; D is unclear. Germline values: CDR1 SGHVS, CDR2 FQNEAQ. There are 15 residues in the CDR3. V lost 6 bases and J lost 2, with 17 bases in between. CDR3 sequence: CASSFLRHSPYEQYF. The CDR3 nucleotides read TGTGCCAGCAGTTTCCTCCGCCACTCACCCTACGAGCAGTACTTC.

This clone has just one count. This chain links TRBV5-1 with TRBJ2-4; 10 bases agree with TRBD2. This CDR3 is built from 18 residues. V lost 4 bases, J lost 3 bases, and 13 bases stayed unmatched. Germline V CDR1 and CDR2: SGHRS, YFSETQ. As DNA, the CDR3 is TGCGCCAGCAGCGGGATCTCCCCTTCTAGCGGGGGCAAAAACATTCAGTACTTC. It is translated as CASSGISPSSGGKNIQYF.

This clone appeared a few times. The CDR3 DNA follows: TGTGCCAGCACCTGGAGGGCAGGGGAGGGCTACACCTTC. This sequence encodes CASTWRAGEGYTF. J is TRBJ1-2 and V is TRBV28; TRBD1 is a possible D gene (6 bases). Per the germline V gene, CDR1 is MDHEN and CDR2 is SYDVKM. V was cut by 7 bases and J by 8 bases, with 17 bases left in between. The CDR3 is 13 residues long.

This chain joins TRBV5-1 and TRBJ2-2; 12 bases align to TRBD2. Germline trimming cut 0 bases from V and 0 bases from J; bases unmatched to any gene: 6. Germline lookup yields CDR1 SGHRS and CDR2 YFSETQ. The CDR3 length is 19 residues. The CDR3 nucleotides are TGCGCCAGCAGCTTGGCCTTCGGACTAGCGGGATCGAACACCGGGGAGCTGTTTTTT. Translating gives CASSLAFGLAGSNTGELFF. The full variable domain, its missing parts supplied by reference TRBV5-1 and TRBJ2-2, is KAGVTQTPRYLIKTRGQQVTLSCSPISGHRSVSWYQQTPGQGLQFLFEYFSETQRNKGNFPGRFSGRQFSNSRSEMNVSTLELGDSALYLCASSLAFGLAGSNTGELFFGEGSRLTVL.

J is TRBJ2-7 and V is TRBV6-5, with D hard to call. There are 11 residues in the CDR3. Germline V gene sequence: CDR1 MNHEY, CDR2 SVGAGI. The V and J ends lost 0 bases and 7 bases respectively, with 4 bases between them. This CDR3 reads CASSYSGEQYF. CDR3 coding DNA: TGTGCCAGCAGTTACTCCGGGGAGCAGTACTTC.

In DNA, the CDR3 is TGCGCCAGCAGCTTCGGGAGGGCATCTAGCACAGATACGCAGTATTTT. Translation: CASSFGRASSTDTQYF. The chain carries TRBV5-1 and TRBJ2-3; 8 bases are shared with TRBD2. The V gene's germline CDR1 is SGHRS and CDR2 YFSETQ. V lost 2 bases to trimming and J lost 0 bases; unmatched junction nucleotides: 5. CDR3 size: 16 residues.

V is TRBV5-1 and J is TRBJ1-1; D gene ambiguous. CDR3 size: 13 residues. Per the germline V gene, CDR1 is SGHRS and CDR2 is YFSETQ. Trimming took off 6 bases at V and 3 bases at J, with 12 bases between the two ends. The CDR3 DNA follows: TGCGCCAGCACTTTGATGGAGGACACTGAAGCTTTCTTT. Its translation: CASTLMEDTEAFF.

This clone was observed once. This rearrangement joins TRBV28 to TRBJ2-7; D not resolved. Trimming removed 4 bases from V and 0 bases from J, with 10 bases in between. CDR1 is MDHEN and CDR2 is SYDVKM in the germline V gene. This CDR3 comprises 14 residues. For the CDR3, the DNA is TGTGCCAGCAGTTCTCCCTTAAGCTCCTACGAGCAGTACTTC. Encoded protein: CASSSPLSSYEQYF.

Only one count was recorded for this clone. J is TRBJ1-6 and V is TRBV4-3, with 7 positions matching TRBD1. The CDR3 is made up of 15 amino acids. Germline CDR1 reads LGHNA; CDR2 reads YSLEER. With V trimmed by 3 bases and J by 8 bases, 7 bases remained unmatched. The CDR3 coding sequence is TGCGCCAGCAGCCAGGAGACAGGGATTTATTCACCCCTCCACTTT. Encoded protein: CASSQETGIYSPLHF.

CDR3 sequence: CASSYSTGSPGEQFF. The CDR3 bases are TGTGCCAGCAGTTACTCGACAGGGAGTCCAGGTGAGCAGTTCTTC. This rearrangement joins TRBV6-6 to TRBJ2-1, with 7 bases aligning to TRBD1. Germline V CDR1 and CDR2: MNHNY, SVGAGI (reference sequence). V gave up 0 bases and J gave up 9 bases; unmatched junction bases: 8. The CDR3 covers 15 residues.

This clone was picked up a small number of times. The J gene is TRBJ2-3, the V gene TRBV7-9; D may be TRBD2 (5 bases). The V end lost 1 base, the J end lost 0 bases, and 11 bases lay between the germline ends. This CDR3 has 16 amino acids. Germline loops: CDR1 SEHNR, CDR2 FQNEAQ (reference sequence). The CDR3 nucleotides are TGTGCCAGCAGCTTAGGGGCTTGGACTAGCACAGATACGCAGTATTTT. Its protein is CASSLGAWTSTDTQYF.

This chain uses TRBV5-1 with TRBJ2-1, with 12 bases identical to TRBD2. Per the germline V gene, CDR1 is SGHRS and CDR2 is YFSETQ. This CDR3 region has 15 residues. V lost 1 base to trimming and J lost 5 bases; unmatched junction nucleotides: 1. The CDR3 region has the DNA TGCGCCAGCAGCTTGAGGACTAGCGGGAACAATGAGCAGTTCTTC. Protein sequence: CASSLRTSGNNEQFF.

This clone was counted between two and nine times. This chain joins TRBV5-1 and TRBJ2-6; no clear D. The CDR3 has 14 residues. Germline V gene data show CDR1 as SGHRS and CDR2 as YFSETQ. V shed 0 bases and J shed 12 bases, with 13 bases lying between them. The CDR3 DNA follows: TGCGCCAGCAGCTTGGCCGTGGTTCCGGGCGTCCTGACTTTC. This sequence encodes CASSLAVVPGVLTF.

The gene calls are TRBV19 and TRBJ2-7, with 12 nucleotides matching TRBD1. Trimming removed 5 bases from V and 4 bases from J; junction bases left unmatched: 6. The CDR3 has 15 amino acids. Germline-derived CDR1 and CDR2 are LNHDA and SQIVND (reference sequence). The CDR3 reads CASSWGQGATYEQYF. In DNA form, the CDR3 reads TGTGCCAGTAGTTGGGGACAGGGGGCTACATACGAGCAGTACTTC.

The genes are TRBV7-3 and TRBJ1-2; D unclear. Trimming shortened V by 5 bases and J by 2 bases, and 15 bases separated the two germline ends. Germline lookup yields CDR1 SGHTA and CDR2 FQGTGA. This CDR3 contains 15 residues. DNA of the CDR3: TGTGCCAGCAGCGCAACAGTTGGCAAGAACTATGGCTACACCTTC. Its translation: CASSATVGKNYGYTF.

This chain uses TRBV27 with TRBJ1-2; 8 nucleotides match TRBD1. Losses at the gene ends were 5 bases for V and 3 bases for J; bases not matched to a gene: 8. CDR3 size: 15 residues. Germline loops: CDR1 MNHEY, CDR2 SMNVEV (reference sequence). DNA for the CDR3: TGTGCCAGCAGTAGGGTGGACAGGGCAGACTATGGCTACACCTTC. This translates into CASSRVDRADYGYTF.

V and J are TRBV7-9 and TRBJ2-3, with 7 nucleotides matching TRBD1. Per the germline V gene, CDR1 is SEHNR and CDR2 is FQNEAQ (reference sequence). This CDR3 is built from 16 residues. V shed 5 bases, J shed 4 bases, and the junction held 12 bases outside the gene matches. CDR3 in amino acids: CASSPGAGGFADTQYF. The CDR3 bases are TGTGCCAGCAGCCCCGGGGCAGGGGGTTTCGCAGATACGCAGTATTTT.

V and J are TRBV2 and TRBJ2-1; the D gene is possibly TRBD2 (5 bases). Germline assignment: CDR1 SNHLY and CDR2 FYNNEI. This CDR3 spans 14 amino acids. Trimming took 1 base from V and 4 from J, leaving 8 bases between them. The CDR3 is CASSEGGQYNEQFF. The CDR3 bases are TGTGCCAGCAGTGAAGGCGGGCAATACAATGAGCAGTTCTTC. The full variable domain, in which reference TRBV2 and TRBJ2-1 provide the parts outside the CDR3, is EPEVTQTPSHQVTQMGQEVILRCVPISNHLYFYWYRQILGQKVEFLVSFYNNEISEKSEIFDDQFSVERPDGSNFTLKIRSTKLEDSAMYFCASSEGGQYNEQFFGPGTRLTVL.

This clone was seen at least ten times. V and J are TRBV4-1 and TRBJ2-5, with 9 nucleotides matching TRBD2. V trimming: 3 bases; J trimming: 0 bases; junction bases outside the gene matches: 5. CDR1 is MGHRA and CDR2 is YSYEKL in the germline V gene. The CDR3 is 16 amino acids. CDR3 sequence reads: CASSHGLASYQETQYF. Here the CDR3 DNA reads TGCGCCAGCAGCCATGGACTAGCGTCGTACCAAGAGACCCAGTACTTC.

This chain uses TRBV5-4 with TRBJ1-1; D unclear. This CDR3 comprises 13 residues. V lost 7 bases to trimming and J lost 0 bases, with 10 bases between them. Germline CDR1 and CDR2: SGHNT and YYREEE (reference sequence). The CDR3 is CASRQQMNTEAFF. The CDR3, as DNA: TGTGCCAGCCGCCAACAGATGAACACTGAAGCTTTCTTT.

This clone was seen once. The chain is built from TRBV18 and TRBJ2-3; TRBD1 matches at 7 bases. The germline V gene has CDR1 KGHSH and CDR2 LQKENI. Trimming cost V 5 bases and J 5 bases; bases outside gene matches: 7. The CDR3 sequence is 14 residues long. For the CDR3, the DNA is TGTGCCAGCTCAGGGACAGAGTGGGAAGATACGCAGTATTTT. As protein: CASSGTEWEDTQYF.

J is TRBJ2-1 and V is TRBV5-6; 10 bases agree with TRBD2. Germline CDR1 reads SGHDT; CDR2 reads YYEEEE. V trimming: 1 base; J trimming: 9 bases; junction bases outside the gene matches: 4. The CDR3 is 14 residues long. The DNA for the CDR3 is TGTGCCAGCAGCTTGAGGCTAGCGGGAGCTGAGCAGTTCTTC. Encoded protein: CASSLRLAGAEQFF.

The chain has TRBV5-6 and TRBJ2-3, with D unclear. The CDR3 covers 14 residues. Looked up from germline, CDR1 is SGHDT and CDR2 is YYEEEE. Trimming took off 0 bases at V and 2 bases at J, with 7 bases between the two ends. The CDR3 bases are TGTGCCAGCAGCTTGGGGGTCACCACAGATACGCAGTATTTT. Translation: CASSLGVTTDTQYF.

The chain employs TRBV28 and TRBJ2-7; D tentatively reads TRBD1 or TRBD2 (6 bases each). Germline values: CDR1 MDHEN, CDR2 SYDVKM. This CDR3 has 15 amino acids. The germline V and J ends were trimmed by 7 bases and 4 bases, with 20 bases remaining between them. CDR3 in amino acids: CASKFSVGGSYEQYF. CDR3 bases: TGTGCCAGCAAATTCTCGGTGGGGGGCTCTTACGAGCAGTACTTC.

This rearrangement joins TRBV28 to TRBJ2-7, with unresolved D. Germline CDR1 is MDHEN and CDR2 is SYDVKM. There are 16 residues in the CDR3. V lost 6 bases to trimming and J lost 2 bases, with 20 bases between them. In DNA form, the CDR3 reads TGTGCCAGCAGCGTCCTTGGGTTAATAAAAACCTACGAGCAGTACTTC. Translated, it gives CASSVLGLIKTYEQYF.

This chain's CDR3 is CASSGGTDSTNEKLFF. As DNA, the CDR3 is TGCGCCAGCAGTGGGGGGACAGATTCAACTAATGAAAAACTGTTTTTT. J is TRBJ1-4 and V is TRBV10-2, with 7 bases lining up with TRBD1. Trimming cost V 4 bases and J 0 bases; bases outside gene matches: 5. CDR1 is WSHSY, CDR2 SAAADI, per germline. The CDR3 has 16 residues.

This clone was counted between two and nine times. The chain combines TRBV7-9 with TRBJ2-5; the D gene is possibly TRBD1 (7 bases). The CDR3 length is 14 residues. V was shortened by 6 bases and J by 4 bases, with 15 bases between the two germline ends. The V gene's germline CDR1 is SEHNR and CDR2 FQNEAQ (reference sequence). This CDR3 is CASRPGGMSETQYF. For the CDR3, the DNA is TGTGCCAGCAGGCCAGGGGGGATGTCAGAGACCCAGTACTTC.